The 25 T cell receptor beta chains in this list originate from one sample, sequenced in a study of shared clonotypes between healthy human individuals. Assay used: immunoSEQ multiplex PCR; TCRdb lists only in-frame clones, some missing. The repertoire includes around 2.3 million clones, around 95% of them detected once, and over 0.1% sits in the top ten. Sequenced: naive CD4+ T cells sorted from blood. Subset described: CD45RA+ positively selected. The source of these receptors is a man aged 18 to 35 in good health.

The chain uses TRBV19 and TRBJ1-5, with 9 bases that match TRBD1. The CDR3 covers 16 residues. After removal of 4 bases from V and 1 base from J, the junction contained 5 bases not matched to a gene. From germline, CDR1 is LNHDA and CDR2 SQIVND (reference sequence). The CDR3 DNA follows: TGTGCCAGTAGTAGACCGACAGGGGGGAGCAATCAGCCCCAGCATTTT. It is translated as CASSRPTGGSNQPQHF.

V is TRBV5-1 and J is TRBJ2-2; 10 positions agree with TRBD2. V lost 2 bases and J lost 5; bases outside the gene matches: 3. This CDR3 is built from 15 residues. The germline V gene has CDR1 SGHRS and CDR2 YFSETQ. The CDR3 DNA reads as TGCGCCAGCAGCTTAGATAGCGGGAGGACCGGGGAGCTGTTTTTT. Protein: CASSLDSGRTGELFF.

Notes on this clone: The same CDR3 arises from other DNA sequences in this sample as well. The CDR3 sequence: CASSLGTSSSYEQYF. Here the CDR3 DNA reads TGCGCCAGCAGCTTGGGGACTTCGAGCTCCTACGAGCAGTACTTC. The chain carries TRBV5-1 and TRBJ2-7, with D perhaps TRBD2 (5 bases). This CDR3 region has 15 residues. Germline CDR1 and CDR2: SGHRS and YFSETQ. V lost 0 bases and J 0 bases, leaving 10 bases between the germline ends.

To note about this clone: Other DNA sequences of this sample code for an identical CDR3. The V call is TRBV5-1, the J call TRBJ2-3; 8 nucleotides align to TRBD2. The V and J ends lost 0 bases and 1 base, in that order; junction bases with no gene match: 4. CDR3 size: 16 residues. Looked up from germline, CDR1 is SGHRS and CDR2 is YFSETQ. Here the CDR3 reads CASSLGSSGGTDTQYF. CDR3 DNA sequence: TGCGCCAGCAGCTTGGGCAGTAGCGGGGGCACAGATACGCAGTATTTT.

The chain employs TRBV6-5 and TRBJ1-1; 7 bases map to TRBD1. Germline lookup yields CDR1 MNHEY and CDR2 SVGAGI. The CDR3 extends over 12 amino acids. J lost 8 bases, V lost 6 bases, and 6 bases had no gene match. In DNA, the CDR3 is TGTGCCAGCAGCTATGACAGGGTCGAAGCTTTCTTT. Translation gives CASSYDRVEAFF.

The chain combines TRBV2 with TRBJ1-5, with 9 bases aligning to TRBD1. The CDR3 spans 16 residues. The germline gives CDR1 SNHLY, CDR2 FYNNEI. V shed 6 bases and J 9 bases; nucleotides not matched to a gene: 15. CDR3 sequence: CASSPTGDRESSPQHF. CDR3 DNA sequence: TGTGCCAGCAGCCCCACGGGGGACAGGGAGAGTTCGCCCCAGCATTTT.

The V call is TRBV6-1, the J call TRBJ1-2; 8 bases are a match to TRBD1. Germline V gene data show CDR1 as MNHNS and CDR2 as SASEGT. The CDR3 has 14 residues. V was clipped by 5 bases and J by 2 bases; unmatched bases: 4. Written as DNA, the CDR3 is TGTGCCAGCAGTCAGACAGGGGTCAACTATGGCTACACCTTC. It is translated as CASSQTGVNYGYTF.

CDR3 residues: CASSSFAGLSNQPQHF. In nucleotides, the CDR3 is TGTGCCAGCAGTTCCTTCGCAGGGCTTAGCAATCAGCCCCAGCATTTT. The genes are TRBV6-5 and TRBJ1-5; D is perhaps TRBD1 (5 bases). The CDR3 is 16 amino acids. Trimming took off 4 bases at V and 0 bases at J, with 13 bases between the two ends. CDR1 is MNHEY and CDR2 is SVGAGI in the germline V gene.

The chain carries TRBV5-1 and TRBJ1-1; no clear D. This CDR3 contains 15 residues. V dropped 0 bases and J dropped 2 bases, with 11 bases sitting between them. CDR1 is SGHRS, CDR2 YFSETQ, per germline. This chain's CDR3 is CASSLDVGANTEAFF. The CDR3 DNA follows: TGCGCCAGCAGCTTGGATGTGGGAGCAAACACTGAAGCTTTCTTT.

The CDR3 reads CASSYSEATSSPLHF. In nucleotides, the CDR3 is TGTGCCAGCAGTTACTCGGAAGCGACGAGTTCACCCCTCCACTTT. The chain combines TRBV6-5 with TRBJ1-6; D not certain. V lost 0 bases and J lost 9, with 12 bases in between. The CDR3 sequence is 15 residues long. CDR1 MNHEY and CDR2 SVGAGI come from the germline V gene.

The chain couples TRBV4-1 to TRBJ2-1; 8 bases map to TRBD2. This CDR3 comprises 14 residues. Germline V gene sequence: CDR1 MGHRA, CDR2 YSYEKL. J gave up 6 bases and V 3 bases, and 4 bases lay outside the gene matches. The chain's CDR3 is CASSQVAGFNEQFF. In DNA, the CDR3 is TGCGCCAGCAGCCAGGTAGCGGGGTTCAATGAGCAGTTCTTC.

The gene calls are TRBV7-3 and TRBJ2-1; 10 bases fit TRBD2. The trim removed 0 bases at V and 8 bases at J, leaving 7 bases unmatched. The CDR3 length is 16 residues. CDR1 and CDR2 from the germline V gene are SGHTA and FQGTGA. CDR3 in DNA: TGTGCCAGCAGCTTAACGCCGAGCGGGGGGGCCCATGAGCAGTTCTTC. The encoded protein is CASSLTPSGGAHEQFF.

The rearrangement links TRBV5-1 to TRBJ1-2, with D unclear. V dropped 0 bases and J dropped 6 bases, with 6 bases sitting between them. This CDR3 region has 12 residues. Germline V gene data show CDR1 as SGHRS and CDR2 as YFSETQ. CDR3 loop: CASSLESNGYTF. CDR3 in DNA: TGCGCCAGCAGCTTGGAGTCCAATGGCTACACCTTC.

The J gene is TRBJ1-5, the V gene TRBV28; D is possibly TRBD1 (6 bases). The length of the CDR3 is 16 residues. CDR1 is MDHEN and CDR2 is SYDVKM in the germline V gene. Trimming removed 6 bases from V and 0 bases from J, with 15 bases in between. The CDR3 loop is CASRTEQGNSNQPQHF. As DNA, the CDR3 is TGTGCCAGCAGGACAGAACAGGGTAATAGCAATCAGCCCCAGCATTTT.

J is TRBJ2-2 and V is TRBV2; TRBD1 agrees at 7 bases. V lost 4 bases and J lost 6; bases outside the gene matches: 8. There are 15 residues in the CDR3. Germline-derived CDR1 and CDR2 are SNHLY and FYNNEI. CDR3 nucleotides: TGTGCCAGCAGTGTTAGGACAGGTGGGGCCGGGGAGCTGTTTTTT. Its translation: CASSVRTGGAGELFF.

The chain is built from TRBV5-1 and TRBJ2-7; 11 bases match TRBD2. CDR3 length: 14 amino acids. The V and J ends lost 5 bases and 5 bases, in that order; junction bases with no gene match: 6. The V gene's germline CDR1 is SGHRS and CDR2 YFSETQ. This chain's CDR3 is CASRIAGGLHEQYF. In DNA form, the CDR3 reads TGCGCCAGCAGGATAGCGGGAGGGCTCCACGAGCAGTACTTC. The whole variable domain, remainder taken from reference TRBV5-1 and TRBJ2-7, is KAGVTQTPRYLIKTRGQQVTLSCSPISGHRSVSWYQQTPGQGLQFLFEYFSETQRNKGNFPGRFSGRQFSNSRSEMNVSTLELGDSALYLCASRIAGGLHEQYFGPGTRLTVT.

This chain uses TRBV13 with TRBJ2-5; D might be TRBD2 (5 bases). Trimming removed 0 bases from V and 1 base from J, with 9 bases in between. Germline-derived CDR1 and CDR2 are PRHDT and FYEKMQ (reference sequence). CDR3 length equals 15 residues. The CDR3 DNA is TGTGCCAGCAGCTTAGGAGGCGGGTCCCAAGAGACCCAGTACTTC. Residues: CASSLGGGSQETQYF.

This clone was observed once. The rearrangement joins TRBV7-2 to TRBJ2-3; D not certain. V lost 5 bases and J 6 bases, leaving 15 bases between the germline ends. The length of the CDR3 is 14 residues. The germline V gene encodes CDR1 SGHTA and CDR2 FQGNSA. The CDR3 DNA reads as TGTGCCAGCAGCGCCCGCCGATCAGCCGATACGCAGTATTTT. It is translated as CASSARRSADTQYF.

This chain connects TRBV30 to TRBJ2-7; possibly TRBD2 for D (5 bases). Germline CDR1 GTSNPN, CDR2 SVGIG (reference sequence). The CDR3 covers 13 residues. Trimming stripped 0 bases from V and 6 bases from J, with 12 bases between. The CDR3 protein is CAWSVRGVGEQYF. Written as DNA, the CDR3 is TGTGCCTGGAGTGTCCGGGGAGTAGGCGAGCAGTACTTC.

Worth noting for this clone: Additional DNA sequences in this sample encode the identical CDR3. The J gene is TRBJ2-7, the V gene TRBV5-1; 10 bases align to TRBD1. This CDR3 is built from 14 residues. The trim removed 3 bases at V and 3 bases at J, leaving 3 bases unmatched. From germline, CDR1 is SGHRS and CDR2 YFSETQ. The CDR3 nucleotides are TGCGCCAGCAGCTCCAGGACAGGGGGCTACGAGCAGTACTTC. This translates into CASSSRTGGYEQYF.

The chain joins TRBV5-5 to TRBJ1-4; no clear D. Between the trimmed V and J ends, which lost 5 bases and 0 bases, there was a span of 14 bases. CDR1 and CDR2 from the germline V gene are SGHKS and YYEKEE (reference sequence). The CDR3 is 16 residues long. DNA of the CDR3: TGTGCCAGCAGGCACGTATCCGACGCAACTAATGAAAAACTGTTTTTT. Translation: CASRHVSDATNEKLFF.

In DNA form, the CDR3 reads TGTGCCAGTAGTATTGCCTCCCAGCAGTACTTC. Its protein product is CASSIASQQYF. The chain employs TRBV19 and TRBJ2-7; no definite D call. V shed 3 bases and J shed 8 bases, with 8 bases lying between them. In germline, CDR1 is LNHDA, CDR2 SQIVND (reference sequence). There are 11 residues in the CDR3.

The chain uses TRBV6-5 and TRBJ2-5; D is unclear. V gave up 2 bases and J gave up 7 bases, with 11 bases separating them. The germline CDR1 and CDR2 sequences are MNHEY and SVGAGI. The CDR3 contains 13 residues. The CDR3 coding sequence is TGTGCCAGCAGTTACAGTTCTTTTCCGACCCAGTACTTC. Protein: CASSYSSFPTQYF.

This clone was observed once. Other DNA sequences from this sample encode an identical CDR3 as well. This chain joins TRBV2 and TRBJ1-5; D gene unclear. V was shortened by 1 base and J by 4 bases, with 5 bases between the two germline ends. The germline CDR1 and CDR2 sequences are SNHLY and FYNNEI. This CDR3 is built from 13 residues. CDR3 bases: TGTGCCAGCAGTGAAGGACGAAATCAGCCCCAGCATTTT. Its translation: CASSEGRNQPQHF.

The chain is built from TRBV7-9 and TRBJ2-3; possibly TRBD2 for D (6 bases). Germline V gene lookup returns CDR1 SEHNR and CDR2 FQNEAQ (reference sequence). The V and J ends lost 3 bases and 1 base respectively, with 14 bases between them. This CDR3 spans 16 amino acids. Here the CDR3 reads CASSFGDSGGTDTQYF. CDR3 coding DNA: TGTGCCAGCAGCTTCGGGGACTCCGGGGGCACAGATACGCAGTATTTT.